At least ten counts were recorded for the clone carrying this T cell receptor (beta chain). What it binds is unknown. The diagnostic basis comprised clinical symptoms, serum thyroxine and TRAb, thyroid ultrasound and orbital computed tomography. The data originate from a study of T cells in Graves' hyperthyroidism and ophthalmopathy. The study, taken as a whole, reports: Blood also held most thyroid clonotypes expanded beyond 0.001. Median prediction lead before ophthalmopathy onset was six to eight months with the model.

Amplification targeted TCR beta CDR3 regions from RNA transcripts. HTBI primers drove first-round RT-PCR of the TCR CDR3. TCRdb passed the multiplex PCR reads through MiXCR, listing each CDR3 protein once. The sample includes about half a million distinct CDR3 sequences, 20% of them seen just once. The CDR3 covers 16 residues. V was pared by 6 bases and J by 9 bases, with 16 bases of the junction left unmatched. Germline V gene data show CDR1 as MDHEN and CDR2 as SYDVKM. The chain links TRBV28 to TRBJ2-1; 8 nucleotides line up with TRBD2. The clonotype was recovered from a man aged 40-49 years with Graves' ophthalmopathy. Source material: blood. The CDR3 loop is CASSPPSAGAMVEQFF. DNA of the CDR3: TGTGCCAGCAGCCCTCCCTCAGCGGGAGCAATGGTTGAGCAGTTCTTC.